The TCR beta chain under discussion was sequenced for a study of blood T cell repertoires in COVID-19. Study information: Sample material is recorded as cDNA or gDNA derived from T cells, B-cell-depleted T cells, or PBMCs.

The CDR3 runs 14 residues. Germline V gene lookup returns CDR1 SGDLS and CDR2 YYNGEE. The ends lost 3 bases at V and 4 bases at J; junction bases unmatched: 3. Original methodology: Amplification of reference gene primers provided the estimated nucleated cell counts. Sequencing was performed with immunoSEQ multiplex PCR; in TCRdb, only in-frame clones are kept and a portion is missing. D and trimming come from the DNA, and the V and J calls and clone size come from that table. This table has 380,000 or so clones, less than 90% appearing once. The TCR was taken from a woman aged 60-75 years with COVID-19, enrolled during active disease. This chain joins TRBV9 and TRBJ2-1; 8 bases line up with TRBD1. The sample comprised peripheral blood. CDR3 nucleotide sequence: TGTGCCAGCAGCGCAGGGGGCTCGTACAATGAGCAGTTCTTC. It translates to CASSAGGSYNEQFF.